These 3 T cell receptor beta chains share one sample of origin, sequenced in a study of a mutant IDH1 vaccine in newly diagnosed glioma. Which antigens these TCRs recognize remains unknown. This sample's time point: week 5, during vaccination. Doses consisted of 300 ug of mutant IDH1 20-mer peptide each, paired with topical imiquimod. The assay was immunoSEQ multiplex PCR, and TCRdb's table has in-frame clones only and misses some. This sample has some 51,000 clones, with roughly 73% found just once. The sequencing used PBMCs, collected from a glioma patient whose treatment included an IDH1 peptide vaccine. The receptor set was obtained from a man over 45 with glioma.

The genes are TRBV6-1 and TRBJ1-5, with TRBD1 as a possible D gene (6 bases). This CDR3 is built from 13 residues. The ends were cut back, 7 bases at V and 5 bases at J, with 12 bases in the middle. The germline V gene has CDR1 MNHNS and CDR2 SASEGT. The CDR3 coding sequence is TGTGCCAGCATCCGGTCAGGGGATCAGCCCCAGCATTTT. Protein: CASIRSGDQPQHF.

This rearrangement joins TRBV10-3 to TRBJ2-1, with 12 bases fitting TRBD2. Per germline, CDR1 ENHRY and CDR2 SYGVKD. This CDR3 spans 17 amino acids. J gave up 4 bases and V 3 bases, and 7 bases lay outside the gene matches. CDR3 protein: CAISDPASGGAYNEQFF. CDR3 sequence (DNA): TGTGCCATCAGTGATCCGGCTAGCGGGGGGGCGTACAATGAGCAGTTCTTC.

In this sample, this clone turned up once. The J gene is TRBJ1-4, the V gene TRBV10-3; a possible D gene is TRBD1 (6 bases). From germline, CDR1 is ENHRY and CDR2 SYGVKD. The CDR3 covers 15 residues. V lost 7 bases to trimming and J lost 4 bases, with 16 bases between them. This CDR3 is CAIKAEGERNEKLFF. The CDR3 DNA is TGTGCCATCAAGGCAGAGGGGGAGCGTAATGAAAAACTGTTTTTT.